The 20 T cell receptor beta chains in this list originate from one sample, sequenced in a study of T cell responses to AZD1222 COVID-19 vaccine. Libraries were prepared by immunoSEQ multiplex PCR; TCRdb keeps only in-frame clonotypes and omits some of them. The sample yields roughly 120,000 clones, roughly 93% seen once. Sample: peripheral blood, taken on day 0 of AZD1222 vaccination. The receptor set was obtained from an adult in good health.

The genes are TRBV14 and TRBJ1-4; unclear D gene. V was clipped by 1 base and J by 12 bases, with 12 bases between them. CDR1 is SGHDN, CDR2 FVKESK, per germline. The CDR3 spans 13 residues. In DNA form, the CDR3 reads TGTGCCAGCAGCCAAGTAAGTCCCGGAGAACTGTTTTTT. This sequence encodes CASSQVSPGELFF.

This CDR3 reads CAISVRISGNTIYF. The CDR3 bases are TGTGCCATCAGTGTCCGGATCTCTGGAAACACCATATATTTT. V gene TRBV10-3 combines with J gene TRBJ1-3; D remains unclear. V dropped 4 bases and J dropped 0 bases, with 7 bases sitting between them. The CDR3 totals 14 residues. Germline loops: CDR1 ENHRY, CDR2 SYGVKD.

The CDR3 protein is CASSEGGVYGYTF. CDR3 nucleotide sequence: TGTGCCAGCAGTGAGGGGGGAGTATACGGCTACACCTTC. V is TRBV25-1 and J is TRBJ1-2; D might be TRBD1 (5 bases). Per germline, CDR1 MGHDK and CDR2 SYGVNS. V lost 3 bases and J 8 bases, leaving 13 bases between the germline ends. This CDR3 region has 13 residues.

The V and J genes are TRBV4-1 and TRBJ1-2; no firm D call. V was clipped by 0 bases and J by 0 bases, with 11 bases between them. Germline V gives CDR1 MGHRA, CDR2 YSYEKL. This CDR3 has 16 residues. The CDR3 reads CASSQDRQIANYGYTF. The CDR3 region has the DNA TGCGCCAGCAGCCAAGATCGGCAGATAGCTAACTATGGCTACACCTTC.

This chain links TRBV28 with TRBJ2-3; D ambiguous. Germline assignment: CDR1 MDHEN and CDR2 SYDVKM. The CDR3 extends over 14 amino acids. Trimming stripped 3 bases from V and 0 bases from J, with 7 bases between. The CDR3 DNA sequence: TGTGCCAGCAGTTTGACGTCTAGCACAGATACGCAGTATTTT. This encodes CASSLTSSTDTQYF.

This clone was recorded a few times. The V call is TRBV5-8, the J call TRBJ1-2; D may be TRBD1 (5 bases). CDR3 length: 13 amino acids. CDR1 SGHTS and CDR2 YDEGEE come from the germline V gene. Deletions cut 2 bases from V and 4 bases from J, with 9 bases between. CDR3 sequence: CASSFGAAYGYTF. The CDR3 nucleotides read TGTGCCAGCAGCTTCGGGGCGGCCTATGGCTACACCTTC.

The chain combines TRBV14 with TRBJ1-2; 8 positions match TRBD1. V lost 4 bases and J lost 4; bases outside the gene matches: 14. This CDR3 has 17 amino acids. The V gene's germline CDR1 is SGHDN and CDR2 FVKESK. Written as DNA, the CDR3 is TGTGCCAGCAGCCTATCTCGGACAGGGACCCTAATCTATGGCTACACCTTC. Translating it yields CASSLSRTGTLIYGYTF.

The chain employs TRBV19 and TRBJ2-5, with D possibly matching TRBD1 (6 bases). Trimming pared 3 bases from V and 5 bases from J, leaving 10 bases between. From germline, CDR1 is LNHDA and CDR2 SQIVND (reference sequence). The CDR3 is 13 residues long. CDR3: CASSIWGHETQYF. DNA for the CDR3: TGTGCCAGTAGTATTTGGGGACACGAGACCCAGTACTTC.

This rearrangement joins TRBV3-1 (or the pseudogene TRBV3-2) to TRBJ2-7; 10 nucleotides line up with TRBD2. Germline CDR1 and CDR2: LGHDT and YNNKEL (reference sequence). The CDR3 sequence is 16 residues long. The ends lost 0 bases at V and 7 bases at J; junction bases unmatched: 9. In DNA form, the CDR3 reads TGTGCCAGCAGCCAAGATTGGAGCGGGGGGGTTCGGGAGCAGTACTTC. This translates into CASSQDWSGGVREQYF.

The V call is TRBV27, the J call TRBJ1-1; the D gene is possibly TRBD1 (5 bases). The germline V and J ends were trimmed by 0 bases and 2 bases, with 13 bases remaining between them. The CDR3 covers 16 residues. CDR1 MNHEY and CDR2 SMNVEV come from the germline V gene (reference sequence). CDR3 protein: CASSLSTGPPNTEAFF. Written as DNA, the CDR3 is TGTGCCAGCAGTTTATCCACAGGCCCACCCAACACTGAAGCTTTCTTT.

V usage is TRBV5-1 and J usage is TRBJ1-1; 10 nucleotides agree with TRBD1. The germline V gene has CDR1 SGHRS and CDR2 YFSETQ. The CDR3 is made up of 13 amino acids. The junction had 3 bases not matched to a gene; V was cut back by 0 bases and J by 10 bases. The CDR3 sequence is CASSLAGQGGAFF. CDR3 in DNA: TGCGCCAGCAGCTTGGCCGGACAGGGGGGAGCTTTCTTT.

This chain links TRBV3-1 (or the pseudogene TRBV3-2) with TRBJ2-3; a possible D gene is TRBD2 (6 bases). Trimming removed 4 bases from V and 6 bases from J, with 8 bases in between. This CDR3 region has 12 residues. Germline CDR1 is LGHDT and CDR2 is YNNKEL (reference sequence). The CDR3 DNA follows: TGTGCCAGCAGCCTCCTAGCGGATACGCAGTATTTT. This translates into CASSLLADTQYF.

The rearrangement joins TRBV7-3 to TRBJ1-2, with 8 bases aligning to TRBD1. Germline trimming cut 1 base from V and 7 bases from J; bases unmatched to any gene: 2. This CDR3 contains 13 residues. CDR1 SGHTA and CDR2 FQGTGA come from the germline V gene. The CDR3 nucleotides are TGTGCCAGCAGCTTAAATCAGGGGGCTGGCTACACCTTC. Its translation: CASSLNQGAGYTF. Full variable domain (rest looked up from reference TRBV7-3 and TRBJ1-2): GAGVSQTPSNKVTEKGKYVELRCDPISGHTALYWYRQSLGQGPEFLIYFQGTGAADDSGLPNDRFFAVRPEGSVSTLKIQRTERGDSAVYLCASSLNQGAGYTFGSGTRLTVV.

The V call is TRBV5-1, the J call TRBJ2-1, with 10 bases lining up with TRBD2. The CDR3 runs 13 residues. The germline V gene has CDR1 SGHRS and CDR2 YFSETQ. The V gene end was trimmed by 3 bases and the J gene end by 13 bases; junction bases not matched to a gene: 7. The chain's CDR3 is CASSYFSGRTQFF. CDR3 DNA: TGCGCCAGCAGCTACTTTAGCGGGAGGACACAGTTCTTC.

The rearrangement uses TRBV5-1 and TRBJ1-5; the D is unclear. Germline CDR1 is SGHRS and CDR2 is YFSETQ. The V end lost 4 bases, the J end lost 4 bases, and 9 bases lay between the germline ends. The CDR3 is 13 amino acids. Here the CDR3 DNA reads TGCGCCAGCAGCCCCACGACGAATCAGCCCCAGCATTTT. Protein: CASSPTTNQPQHF.

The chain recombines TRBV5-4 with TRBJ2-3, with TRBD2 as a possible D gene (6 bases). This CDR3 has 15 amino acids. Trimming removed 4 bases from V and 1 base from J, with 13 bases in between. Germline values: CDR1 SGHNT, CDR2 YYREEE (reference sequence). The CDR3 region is CASSRSASGTDTQYF. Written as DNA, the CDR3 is TGTGCCAGCAGCCGTTCGGCTAGCGGCACAGATACGCAGTATTTT.

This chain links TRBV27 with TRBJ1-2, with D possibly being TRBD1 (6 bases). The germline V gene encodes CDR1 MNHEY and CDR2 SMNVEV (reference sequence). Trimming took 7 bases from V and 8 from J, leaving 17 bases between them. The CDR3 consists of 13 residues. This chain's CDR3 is CASKQGLSGGYTF. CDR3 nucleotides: TGTGCCAGCAAACAGGGACTTTCGGGGGGCTACACCTTC.

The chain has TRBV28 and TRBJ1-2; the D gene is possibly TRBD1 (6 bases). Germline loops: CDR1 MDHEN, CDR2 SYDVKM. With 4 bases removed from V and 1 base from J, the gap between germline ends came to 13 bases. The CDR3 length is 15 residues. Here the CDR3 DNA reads TGTGCCAGCAGTTCCCCGGACAGACTTAACTATGGCTACACCTTC. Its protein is CASSSPDRLNYGYTF.

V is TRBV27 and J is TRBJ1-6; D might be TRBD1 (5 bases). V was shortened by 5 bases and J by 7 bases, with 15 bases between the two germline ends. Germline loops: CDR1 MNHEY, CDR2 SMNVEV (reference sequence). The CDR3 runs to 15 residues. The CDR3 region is CASSIVLGGNSPLHF. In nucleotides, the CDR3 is TGTGCCAGCAGTATCGTTTTGGGGGGAAATTCACCCCTCCACTTT.

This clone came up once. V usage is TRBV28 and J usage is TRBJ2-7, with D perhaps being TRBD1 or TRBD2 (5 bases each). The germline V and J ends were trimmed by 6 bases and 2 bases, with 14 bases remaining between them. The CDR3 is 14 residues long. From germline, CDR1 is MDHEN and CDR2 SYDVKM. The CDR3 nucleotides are TGTGCCAGCAGACGAAGGGGAGATACCTACGAGCAGTACTTC. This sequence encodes CASRRRGDTYEQYF.